Presented here are 10 T cell receptor beta chains from one specimen sequenced in a study of blood T cell repertoires in COVID-19. Only in-frame clones appear in the TCRdb table, and some are missing; sequencing was by immunoSEQ multiplex PCR. The table records roughly 90,000 clones, approximately 86% of them present only once. Material: peripheral blood. The receptors derive from a human donor in a cohort sampled during active COVID-19.

This clone was seen a single time. This chain connects TRBV9 to TRBJ2-1; D may be TRBD2 (6 bases). The CDR3 contains 15 residues. CDR1 and CDR2 from the germline V gene are SGDLS and YYNGEE. V was cut by 4 bases and J by 0 bases, with 11 bases left in between. The CDR3 nucleotides are TGTGCCAGCAGCTTATACGGGGGCTCCTACAATGAGCAGTTCTTC. Translated: CASSLYGGSYNEQFF.

The CDR3 DNA sequence: TGTGCCAGCAGCCAAGATCTTCGACAGGCTGAACATGGCTACACCTTC. Its protein product is CASSQDLRQAEHGYTF. This sequence joins TRBV4-2 and TRBJ1-2; tentatively, D is TRBD1 (6 bases). CDR1 LGHNA and CDR2 YNFKEQ come from the germline V gene. The CDR3 consists of 16 residues. V gave up 0 bases and J gave up 6 bases, with 17 bases separating them.

V usage is TRBV4-1 and J usage is TRBJ1-4; 8 bases align to TRBD1. Germline CDR1 is MGHRA and CDR2 is YSYEKL. The trim removed 0 bases at V and 9 bases at J, leaving 18 bases unmatched. The CDR3 contains 19 residues. The CDR3 is CASSQDFIFAGQDGKKLFF. DNA for the CDR3: TGCGCCAGCAGCCAAGATTTTATTTTCGCGGGACAGGACGGGAAAAAACTGTTTTTT.

The chain is built from TRBV6-6 and TRBJ2-3, with D uncertain. CDR3 length equals 12 residues. With 2 bases removed from V and 5 bases from J, the gap between germline ends came to 5 bases. Looked up from germline, CDR1 is MNHNY and CDR2 is SVGAGI (reference sequence). CDR3: CASSYVEDTQYF. The DNA for the CDR3 is TGTGCCAGCAGTTACGTAGAAGATACGCAGTATTTT.

The table lists this clone with a count of one. The chain couples TRBV4-2 to TRBJ1-1; 9 bases are a match to TRBD1. This CDR3 has 15 residues. V shed 4 bases and J 5 bases; nucleotides not matched to a gene: 8. Germline values: CDR1 LGHNA, CDR2 YNFKEQ. For the CDR3, the DNA is TGTGCCAGCAGCCGTACGACAGGGGGGAAAACTGAAGCTTTCTTT. Translation: CASSRTTGGKTEAFF.

The V gene is TRBV28, the J gene TRBJ2-7, with D uncertain. This CDR3 is built from 10 residues. V shed 4 bases and J shed 8 bases, with 6 bases lying between them. CDR1 is MDHEN and CDR2 is SYDVKM in the germline V gene. CDR3 amino acids: CASSSRKQYF. CDR3 sequence (DNA): TGTGCCAGCAGTTCGAGGAAGCAGTACTTC.

This chain links TRBV28 with TRBJ2-7; possible D gene TRBD1, 5 bases. V was cut by 8 bases and J by 10 bases, with 15 bases left in between. The CDR3 is 11 residues long. Germline lookup yields CDR1 MDHEN and CDR2 SYDVKM. In nucleotides, the CDR3 is TGTGCCAGCCACTGGGGCCTGACTCAGTACTTC. It specifies CASHWGLTQYF.

The chain joins TRBV7-2 to TRBJ2-7, with 12 bases identical to TRBD2. This CDR3 is built from 18 residues. V shed 2 bases and J 1 base; nucleotides not matched to a gene: 9. Germline values: CDR1 SGHTA, CDR2 FQGNSA. The chain's CDR3 is CASSLSSGGAAASYEQYF. The CDR3 nucleotides are TGTGCCAGCAGCTTATCTAGCGGGGGGGCTGCCGCATCCTACGAGCAGTACTTC. The full variable domain, in which reference TRBV7-2 and TRBJ2-7 provide the parts outside the CDR3, is GAGVSQSPSNKVTEKGKDVELRCDPISGHTALYWYRQSLGQGLEFLIYFQGNSAPDKSGLPSDRFSAERTGGSVSTLTIQRTQQEDSAVYLCASSLSSGGAAASYEQYFGPGTRLTVT.

The chain is built from TRBV4-3 and TRBJ2-6; D is unresolved. The V end lost 0 bases, the J end lost 2 bases, and 14 bases lay between the germline ends. The germline V gene encodes CDR1 LGHNA and CDR2 YSLEER. The CDR3 is 18 amino acids. Here the CDR3 DNA reads TGCGCCAGCAGCCAAGATATTTCACGGGTAACTGGGGCCAACGTCCTGACTTTC. This gives the protein CASSQDISRVTGANVLTF.

The chain uses TRBV5-4 and TRBJ2-7; 7 bases fit TRBD1. V gave up 4 bases and J gave up 5 bases; unmatched junction bases: 12. Germline CDR1 is SGHNT and CDR2 is YYREEE (reference sequence). This CDR3 contains 15 residues. CDR3 sequence reads: CASSPDRASLNEQYF. In nucleotides, the CDR3 is TGTGCCAGCAGCCCTGACAGGGCCTCTTTAAACGAGCAGTACTTC. The variable domain in full, with the rest retrieved from reference TRBV5-4 and TRBJ2-7, is ETGVTQSPTHLIKTRGQQVTLRCSSQSGHNTVSWYQQALGQGPQFIFQYYREEENGRGNFPPRFSGLQFPNYSSELNVNALELDDSALYLCASSPDRASLNEQYFGPGTRLTVT.